These T cell receptor beta chains were read from a single sample in a study of metastatic and nonmetastatic thyroid tumors. TCRdb used MiXCR to call clones anew from the PCR reads. The table includes about 89,000 clones, approximately 12% detected once. Sequenced: tumor tissue. The origin of the receptors is a female donor with papillary thyroid cancer or a benign thyroid nodule (not recorded which). Some clones in this sample may be carry-over from other donors' samples. CDR3s include the opening cysteine and the closing phenylalanine or tryptophan. Fields, in order: V gene, clone size, J gene, D gene, CDR3 DNA, CDR3 protein. A D gene is named only where the DNA matches it firmly. Some rows mark clone size as missing; the rest say once, few, many or name a class of expanded clone.

v_call: TRBV14
clone_size: few
j_call: TRBJ1-1
d_call: NA
cdr3_nt: TGTGCCAGAATTGATTGGGGCACTGAAGCTTTCTTT
cdr3_aa: CARIDWGTEAFF

v_call: TRBV7-8
clone_size: many
j_call: TRBJ1-5
d_call: TRBD1
cdr3_nt: TGTGCCAGCAGCAGAGACAGGGTTAGCAATCAGCCCCAGCATTTT
cdr3_aa: CASSRDRVSNQPQHF

v_call: TRBV12-3/TRBV12-4
clone_size: NA
j_call: TRBJ1-4
d_call: NA
cdr3_nt: TGTGCCAGCAGTTGGGGGACTGAAAAACTGTTTTTT
cdr3_aa: CASSWGTEKLFF

v_call: TRBV10-2
clone_size: few
j_call: TRBJ2-5
d_call: TRBD2
cdr3_nt: TGCGCCAGCAGTGGGTACGACCTAGCGGGGGGAGAGACCCAGTACTTC
cdr3_aa: CASSGYDLAGGETQYF

v_call: TRBV5-5
clone_size: many
j_call: TRBJ1-1
d_call: NA
cdr3_nt: TGTGCCAGCAGCTTATTAACGGGACTGAACACTGAAGCTTTCTTT
cdr3_aa: CASSLLTGLNTEAFF

v_call: TRBV20-1
clone_size: NA
j_call: TRBJ2-7
d_call: NA
cdr3_nt: TGCAGTGCTATATTACACCAAGCCTACGAGCAGTACTTC
cdr3_aa: CSAILHQAYEQYF

v_call: TRBV29-1
clone_size: many
j_call: TRBJ1-2
d_call: NA
cdr3_nt: TGCAGCGTTGAATGGGGGGGCTACACCTTC
cdr3_aa: CSVEWGGYTF

v_call: TRBV14
clone_size: many
j_call: TRBJ1-2
d_call: NA
cdr3_nt: TGTGCCAGCAGCCAGTTCCCGGGGACACTTAACTATGGCTACACCTTC
cdr3_aa: CASSQFPGTLNYGYTF

v_call: TRBV7-9
clone_size: many
j_call: TRBJ1-4
d_call: TRBD1
cdr3_nt: TGTGCCAGCAGCCTTGCAGGGGGATCTGAAAAACTGTTTTTT
cdr3_aa: CASSLAGGSEKLFF

v_call: TRBV30
clone_size: many
j_call: TRBJ2-3
d_call: NA
cdr3_nt: TGTGCCTGGATAGGGACAGATACGCAGTATTTT
cdr3_aa: CAWIGTDTQYF

v_call: TRBV9
clone_size: medium-sized
j_call: TRBJ2-1
d_call: TRBD2
cdr3_nt: TGTGCCAGCAGCTCACGGACTAGTCGCGCGCGCAATGAGCAGTTCTTC
cdr3_aa: CASSSRTSRARNEQFF

v_call: TRBV5-1
clone_size: NA
j_call: TRBJ2-5
d_call: TRBD1
cdr3_nt: TGCGCCAGCAGCTTGTTTTTCGGACAGGGGATACCATCGCAGACCCAGTACTTC
cdr3_aa: CASSLFFGQGIPSQTQYF

v_call: TRBV12-3/TRBV12-4
clone_size: many
j_call: TRBJ1-4
d_call: NA
cdr3_nt: TGTGCCAGCAGTGATAAGGGTCCTATAAATGAAAAACTGTTTTTT
cdr3_aa: CASSDKGPINEKLFF

v_call: TRBV7-3
clone_size: many
j_call: TRBJ2-2
d_call: TRBD1
cdr3_nt: TGTGCCAGCAGCCTCATGACAGGGCGAACCGGGGAGCTGTTTTTT
cdr3_aa: CASSLMTGRTGELFF

v_call: TRBV24-1
clone_size: NA
j_call: TRBJ2-6
d_call: NA
cdr3_nt: TGTGCCACCTCCACGACAGGAGGACTGGGAAGCTCTTGGGCCAACGTCCTGACTTTC
cdr3_aa: CATSTTGGLGSSWANVLTF

v_call: TRBV20-1
clone_size: many
j_call: TRBJ1-1
d_call: NA
cdr3_nt: TGCAGTGCTACCCCCCTAAGCAGAAACACTGAAGCTTTCTTT
cdr3_aa: CSATPLSRNTEAFF

v_call: TRBV7-8
clone_size: many
j_call: TRBJ2-7
d_call: NA
cdr3_nt: TGTGCCAGCAGCTTAGATAATCCATGGTCCTACGAGCAGTACTTC
cdr3_aa: CASSLDNPWSYEQYF

v_call: TRBV20-1
clone_size: many
j_call: TRBJ1-1
d_call: NA
cdr3_nt: TGCAGTGCTAGCCTTAGAGGGGACACTGAAGCTTTCTTT
cdr3_aa: CSASLRGDTEAFF

v_call: TRBV14
clone_size: NA
j_call: TRBJ2-3
d_call: NA
cdr3_nt: TGTGCCAGCATCCAATTGATCGGAGAGGGTACGCAGTATTTT
cdr3_aa: CASIQLIGEGTQYF

v_call: TRBV20-1
clone_size: many
j_call: TRBJ2-7
d_call: TRBD1
cdr3_nt: TGCAGTGCTAGCACAGGGGGTTTTGACGAGCAGTACTTC
cdr3_aa: CSASTGGFDEQYF

v_call: TRBV9
clone_size: few
j_call: TRBJ1-1
d_call: NA
cdr3_nt: TGTGCCAGCAGCCATGGGGCAAATACTGAAGCTTTCTTT
cdr3_aa: CASSHGANTEAFF

v_call: TRBV7-9
clone_size: many
j_call: TRBJ2-7
d_call: NA
cdr3_nt: TGTGCCAGCAGCGGGCGCGGCGAAAAGAACTACGAGCAGTACTTC
cdr3_aa: CASSGRGEKNYEQYF

v_call: TRBV20-1
clone_size: many
j_call: TRBJ2-7
d_call: NA
cdr3_nt: TGCAGTGCCCTGACGGGGCCTTCCTACGAGCAGTACTTC
cdr3_aa: CSALTGPSYEQYF

v_call: TRBV5-1
clone_size: many
j_call: TRBJ2-3
d_call: NA
cdr3_nt: TGCGCCAGCAGCTTGGGGGCTAGCGGAGGGGGAGATACGCAGTATTTT
cdr3_aa: CASSLGASGGGDTQYF

v_call: TRBV20-1
clone_size: NA
j_call: TRBJ2-7
d_call: TRBD2
cdr3_nt: TGCAGTGCTAGAGATCCTGCAGTCAGCGGGAGCTACGAGCAGTACTTC
cdr3_aa: CSARDPAVSGSYEQYF

v_call: TRBV7-9
clone_size: many
j_call: TRBJ2-1
d_call: TRBD1
cdr3_nt: TGTGCCAGCAGCTTAAGGACAGGGCGACTTTCCTACAATGAGCAGTTCTTC
cdr3_aa: CASSLRTGRLSYNEQFF

v_call: TRBV28
clone_size: many
j_call: TRBJ1-1
d_call: TRBD1
cdr3_nt: TGTGCCAGCAGTTTGGGGACAGGGGATACAAATGAAGCTTTCTTT
cdr3_aa: CASSLGTGDTNEAFF

v_call: TRBV5-1
clone_size: many
j_call: TRBJ1-2
d_call: NA
cdr3_nt: TGCGCCAGCAGCTCCCTCGGGGGGGCGGCTGGCTACACCTTC
cdr3_aa: CASSSLGGAAGYTF

v_call: TRBV5-6
clone_size: NA
j_call: TRBJ2-7
d_call: NA
cdr3_nt: TGTGCCAGCAGCAACACGGGGGCCAACCTCTACGAGCAGTACTTC
cdr3_aa: CASSNTGANLYEQYF

v_call: TRBV20-1
clone_size: many
j_call: TRBJ2-7
d_call: TRBD2
cdr3_nt: TGCAGGGCGGGCGGGGGACCCTACGAGCAGTACTTC
cdr3_aa: CRAGGGPYEQYF

v_call: TRBV11-2
clone_size: many
j_call: TRBJ2-6
d_call: NA
cdr3_nt: TGTGCCAGCACCACCCGGGAAGCAGGGTCTGGGGCCAACGTCCTGACTTTC
cdr3_aa: CASTTREAGSGANVLTF

v_call: TRBV29-1
clone_size: many
j_call: TRBJ2-2
d_call: TRBD2
cdr3_nt: TGCAGCGTGGATGGGGCGCGGGAGGGCCGGACCGGGGAGCTGTTTTTT
cdr3_aa: CSVDGAREGRTGELFF

v_call: TRBV11-1
clone_size: many
j_call: TRBJ2-2
d_call: TRBD2
cdr3_nt: TGTGCCAGCACTACAGAATGGGGACTAGCGGTGATCACCGGGGAGCTGTTTTTT
cdr3_aa: CASTTEWGLAVITGELFF

v_call: TRBV20-1
clone_size: many
j_call: TRBJ2-3
d_call: TRBD2
cdr3_nt: TGCAGTGTTACTAGCGATGGGAACACAGATACGCAGTATTTT
cdr3_aa: CSVTSDGNTDTQYF

v_call: TRBV11-2
clone_size: many
j_call: TRBJ2-1
d_call: NA
cdr3_nt: TGTGCCAGCAGCTTAGTCTCAAGCGCCTACAATGAGCAGTTCTTC
cdr3_aa: CASSLVSSAYNEQFF

v_call: TRBV20-1
clone_size: NA
j_call: TRBJ1-6
d_call: NA
cdr3_nt: TGCAGTGCTAGAGAGGGCAGTGTAGTCTCACCCCTCCACTTT
cdr3_aa: CSAREGSVVSPLHF

v_call: TRBV20-1
clone_size: many
j_call: TRBJ2-4
d_call: TRBD2
cdr3_nt: TGCAGTGCTAGAGAATCGCTAGCGGGAGGGCAAGCCAAAAACATTCAGTACTTC
cdr3_aa: CSARESLAGGQAKNIQYF

v_call: TRBV7-9
clone_size: many
j_call: TRBJ1-1
d_call: TRBD1
cdr3_nt: TGTGCCAGCAGCTCTGGGACAGGGAGGAACACTGAAGCTTTCTTT
cdr3_aa: CASSSGTGRNTEAFF

v_call: TRBV4-1
clone_size: many
j_call: TRBJ2-2
d_call: TRBD2
cdr3_nt: TGCGCCAGCAGCCAACCTAGCGGGAGCGGGGGCACCGGGGAGCTGTTTTTT
cdr3_aa: CASSQPSGSGGTGELFF

v_call: TRBV28
clone_size: many
j_call: TRBJ1-6
d_call: TRBD1
cdr3_nt: TGTGCCAGCAGTTTATCCACAGGGGCGGGTCCCCTCCACTTT
cdr3_aa: CASSLSTGAGPLHF

v_call: TRBV28
clone_size: many
j_call: TRBJ2-1
d_call: NA
cdr3_nt: TGTGCCAGCAGTTTATGGGGGAGTAGGTCCTACAATGAGCAGTTCTTC
cdr3_aa: CASSLWGSRSYNEQFF

v_call: TRBV6-1
clone_size: many
j_call: TRBJ2-3
d_call: TRBD2
cdr3_nt: TGTGCCAGTTCTAGCGGGAGGGCCATAGATACGCAGTATTTT
cdr3_aa: CASSSGRAIDTQYF